These T cell receptor beta chains were read from a single sample in a study of vaccination effects on CD4 cells after COVID-19. Generated by immunoSEQ multiplex PCR, the TCRdb table keeps only in-frame clones and is missing some. The sample holds approximately 74,000 clones, 65% to 85% seen once. Their recognized antigens are unknown. Sample: CD4+ T cells from PBMCs cultured with HCoV-NL63 spike peptides, taken before COVID-19 vaccination. The receptors derive from a human donor who received a COVID-19 vaccine. CDR3s include the opening cysteine and the closing phenylalanine or tryptophan. The D gene is left open where the match is weak. Size is omitted from some rows. Given values are once, few, many or a class for expanded clones.

V	J	size	D	CDR3	DNA
TRBV12-2	TRBJ2-3	.	.	CASRPDPTSGSTDTQYF	TGTGCAAGTCGCCCCGACCCCACTAGCGGGAGCACAGATACGCAGTATTTT
TRBV6-6	TRBJ2-3	.	.	CASSPQGWSTDTQYF	TGTGCCAGCAGTCCCCAGGGATGGAGCACAGATACGCAGTATTTT
TRBV4-1	TRBJ1-3	few	.	CASSRDYNRGSRSGNTIYF	TGCGCCAGCAGCCGAGACTACAATAGGGGGTCTCGCTCTGGAAACACCATATATTTT
TRBV10-3	TRBJ2-1	.	TRBD2	CAISAIGTSGESYNEQFF	TGTGCCATCAGTGCCATCGGGACTAGCGGAGAGAGTTACAATGAGCAGTTCTTC
TRBV19	TRBJ1-1	.	.	CASRGGPYTEAFF	TGTGCCAGTAGGGGAGGACCGTACACTGAAGCTTTCTTT
TRBV5-1	TRBJ1-1	.	.	CASSLGPSGNTEAFF	TGCGCCAGCAGCTTGGGACCAAGTGGGAACACTGAAGCTTTCTTT
TRBV2	TRBJ1-2	once	.	CASSPGPANYGYTF	TGTGCCAGCAGTCCGGGACCAGCTAACTATGGCTACACCTTC
TRBV2	TRBJ1-6	few	TRBD1	CASSGTGGKNSPLHF	TGTGCCAGCAGTGGGACAGGGGGGAAGAATTCACCCCTCCACTTT
TRBV6-6	TRBJ1-5	.	.	CASSWGGPSSNQPQHF	TGTGCCAGCAGCTGGGGGGGACCTAGTAGCAATCAGCCCCAGCATTTT
TRBV25-1	TRBJ2-3	.	.	CASRWGGNTDTQYF	TGTGCCAGCAGGTGGGGGGGCAACACAGATACGCAGTATTTT
TRBV3-1/TRBV3-2	TRBJ1-6	.	.	CASSQERQGYNSPLHF	TGTGCCAGCAGCCAAGAGAGGCAGGGATATAATTCACCCCTCCACTTT
TRBV12-3/TRBV12-4	TRBJ2-1	.	.	CASSFASKLRFF	TGTGCCAGCAGTTTCGCTTCGAAGCTTCGGTTCTTC
TRBV11-1	TRBJ1-2	.	.	CASSPRRGQDYGYTF	TGTGCCAGCAGCCCTAGGAGAGGGCAGGACTATGGCTACACCTTC
TRBV29-1	TRBJ2-3	.	TRBD1	CSAEGQYYTDTQYF	TGCAGCGCAGAGGGACAGTACTACACAGATACGCAGTATTTT
TRBV18	TRBJ2-2	.	TRBD1	CASSPLGQGGPGELFF	TGTGCCAGCTCACCCCTGGGACAGGGTGGCCCCGGGGAGCTGTTTTTT
TRBV7-9	TRBJ1-2	.	.	CASSLTGSYGYTF	TGTGCCAGCAGCTTAACAGGGAGCTATGGCTACACCTTC
TRBV4-1	TRBJ2-1	.	.	CASSQDLRNSYNEQFF	TGCGCCAGCAGCCAAGATTTGCGCAACTCCTACAATGAGCAGTTCTTC
TRBV5-6	TRBJ2-6	.	.	CASSLGGSGANVLTF	TGTGCCAGCAGCTTGGGAGGCTCTGGGGCCAACGTCCTGACTTTC
TRBV15	TRBJ2-1	few	TRBD1	CATRRALALGGQDEQFF	TGTGCCACCAGGAGGGCTTTGGCTTTAGGGGGCCAAGATGAGCAGTTCTTC
TRBV28	TRBJ1-2	few	.	CASSIHPRYGYTF	TGTGCCAGCAGCATCCACCCCCGATATGGCTACACCTTC
TRBV7-2	TRBJ1-1	.	TRBD1	CASSLNPTGGRTEAFF	TGTGCCAGCAGCTTAAACCCGACAGGGGGTCGCACTGAAGCTTTCTTT